The clone carrying this TCR beta chain was seen a handful of times. This sample is drawn from a study of regulatory T cells in long-lasting Graves disease. V shed 6 bases and J 3 bases; nucleotides not matched to a gene: 4. The CDR3 has 13 residues. Documented time point: newly diagnosed GD, antithyroid drugs for less than 3 months. The TCR library was made from RNA that had been extracted from PBMCs in TRIzol. Construction of the TCR beta libraries employed iRepertoire HTBI primers in conjunction with Arm-PCR of CDR3 regions. TCRdb reprocessed the multiplex PCR reads via MiXCR and lists one record per CDR3 protein. The repertoire holds almost 450,000 distinct CDR3 sequences, with roughly 17% as singletons. Another study also made use of these data, one on T cells in Graves' hyperthyroidism and ophthalmopathy. As reported in that work: In the first-round RT-PCR of the TCR CDR3, the HTBI primer set was used.

The chain recombines TRBV12-3 or TRBV12-4 with TRBJ2-7; 8 nucleotides line up with TRBD1. The sequence derives from a woman aged 25 to 39 with Graves disease. The specimen comprised peripheral blood mononuclear cells (PBMCs), sampled at new diagnosis, from a patient treated with antithyroid drugs. CDR3 bases: TGTGCCAGCAGCCAACAGGGGGGCTACGAGCAGTACTTC. Translation gives CASSQQGGYEQYF.